This paragraph reports one T cell receptor beta chain. As yet, its antigen is unknown. The sample originates from a study of T cells in Graves' hyperthyroidism and ophthalmopathy. There are 15 residues in the CDR3. Trimming removed 6 bases from V and 2 bases from J, with 16 bases in between. Germline V CDR1 and CDR2: SQVTM, ANQGSEA. Researchers barred patients who had uncontrolled infection, other autoimmune disease, pregnancy or lactation. Clinical symptoms, serum thyroxine and TRAb, thyroid ultrasound and orbital computed tomography were used for the diagnoses. Regions amplified from RNA transcripts were the TCR beta CDR3 regions. HTBI primers drove first-round RT-PCR of the TCR CDR3. A single record per CDR3 protein comes from TCRdb applying MiXCR to the multiplex PCR reads. The sample lists roughly 700,000 distinct CDR3 sequences, roughly a third occurring once. Study observations and caveats: In validation, the model predicted ophthalmopathy. These predictions came a median roughly six months before onset. Most clonotypes expanded in the thyroid (above 0.001) were also present in blood.

The sequence came from a woman aged 35 to 49 with Graves' hyperthyroidism. The chain combines TRBV29-1 with TRBJ2-2; D unresolved. Sequencing was carried out using blood. As DNA, the CDR3 is TGCAGCGTCGCAAAAGGTTCGAGTAACACCGGGGAGCTGTTTTTT. It encodes CSVAKGSSNTGELFF.